The T cell receptor (beta chain) under discussion was sequenced for a study of regulatory T cells in long-lasting Graves disease. This clonotype was counted ten times or more. Time point indicated: newly diagnosed GD, antithyroid drugs for less than 3 months. With RNA extracted from PBMCs as input, the TCR library was made. Germline V gives CDR1 SNHLY, CDR2 FYNNEI. V lost 0 bases and J lost 0, with 6 bases in between. The CDR3 length is 15 residues. Libraries of TCR beta came from iRepertoire HTBI primers plus Arm-PCR of CDR3 regions. TCRdb processed the multiplex PCR reads anew with MiXCR; each CDR3 protein has one entry. The repertoire has a few hundred thousand distinct CDR3 sequences, over 9.5% of them found once; the top ten carry about 20%. These same records also appear under a second study, on T cells in Graves' hyperthyroidism and ophthalmopathy. That source notes: HTBI primers were used for first-round RT-PCR of the TCR CDR3. The majority of expanded thyroid clonotypes above 0.001 also appeared in blood.

The clonotype comes from a woman between 18 and 30 years old with Graves disease. The rearrangement uses TRBV2 and TRBJ2-1, with D unresolved. This material consisted of peripheral blood mononuclear cells (PBMCs), taken at new diagnosis, from a patient treated with antithyroid drugs. CDR3 bases: TGTGCCAGCAGTGAAGCTAGTAGCTCCTACAATGAGCAGTTCTTC. As protein: CASSEASSSYNEQFF.